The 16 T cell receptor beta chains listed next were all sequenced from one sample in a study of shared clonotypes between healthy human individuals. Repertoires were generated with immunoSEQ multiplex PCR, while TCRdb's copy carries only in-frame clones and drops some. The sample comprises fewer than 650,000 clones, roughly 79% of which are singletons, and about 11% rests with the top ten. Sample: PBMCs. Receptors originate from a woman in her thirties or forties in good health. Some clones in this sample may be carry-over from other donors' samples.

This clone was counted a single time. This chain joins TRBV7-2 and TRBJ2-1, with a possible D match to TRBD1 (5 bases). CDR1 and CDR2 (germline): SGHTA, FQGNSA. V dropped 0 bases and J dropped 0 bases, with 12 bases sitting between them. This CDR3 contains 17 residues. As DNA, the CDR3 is TGTGCCAGCAGCTTAGCCCTCGGGCAGGGCTCCTACAATGAGCAGTTCTTC. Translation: CASSLALGQGSYNEQFF.

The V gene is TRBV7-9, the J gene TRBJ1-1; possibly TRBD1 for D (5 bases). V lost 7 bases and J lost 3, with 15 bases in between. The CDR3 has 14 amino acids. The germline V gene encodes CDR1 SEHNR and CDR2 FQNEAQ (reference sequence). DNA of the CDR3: TGTGCCAGCACCTATCAGGGCGGGTACACTGAAGCTTTCTTT. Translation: CASTYQGGYTEAFF.

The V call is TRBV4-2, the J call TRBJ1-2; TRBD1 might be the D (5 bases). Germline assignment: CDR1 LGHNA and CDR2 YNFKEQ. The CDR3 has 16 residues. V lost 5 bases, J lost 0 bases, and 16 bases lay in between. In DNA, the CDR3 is TGTGCCAGCAGCTTGCGGTTGGGGGGAGCTAACTATGGCTACACCTTC. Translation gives CASSLRLGGANYGYTF.

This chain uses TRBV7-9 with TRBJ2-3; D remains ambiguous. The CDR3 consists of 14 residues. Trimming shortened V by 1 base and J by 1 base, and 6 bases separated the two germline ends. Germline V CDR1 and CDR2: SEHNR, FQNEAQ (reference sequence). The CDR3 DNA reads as TGTGCCAGCAGCTTAGTGGGCGGCACAGATACGCAGTATTTT. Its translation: CASSLVGGTDTQYF. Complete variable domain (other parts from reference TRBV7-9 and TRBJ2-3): DTGVSQNPRHKITKRGQNVTFRCDPISEHNRLYWYRQTLGQGPEFLTYFQNEAQLEKSRLLSDRFSAERPKGSFSTLEIQRTEQGDSAMYLCASSLVGGTDTQYFGPGTRLTVL.

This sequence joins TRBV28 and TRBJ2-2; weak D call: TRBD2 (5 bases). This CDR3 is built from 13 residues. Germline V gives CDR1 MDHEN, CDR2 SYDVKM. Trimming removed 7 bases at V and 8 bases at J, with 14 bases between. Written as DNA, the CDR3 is TGTGCCAGCAATGACTATAGGACTGGGGAGCTGTTTTTT. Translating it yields CASNDYRTGELFF. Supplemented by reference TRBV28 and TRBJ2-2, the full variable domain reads DVKVTQSSRYLVKRTGEKVFLECVQDMDHENMFWYRQDPGLGLRLIYFSYDVKMKEKGDIPEGYSVSREKKERFSLILESASTNQTSMYLCASNDYRTGELFFGEGSRLTVL.

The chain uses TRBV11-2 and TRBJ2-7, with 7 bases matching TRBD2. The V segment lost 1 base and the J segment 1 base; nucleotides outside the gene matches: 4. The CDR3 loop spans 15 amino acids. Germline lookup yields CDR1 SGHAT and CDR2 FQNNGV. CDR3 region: CASSLGREVSYEQYF. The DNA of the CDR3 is TGTGCCAGCAGCTTAGGTCGGGAGGTGTCCTACGAGCAGTACTTC.

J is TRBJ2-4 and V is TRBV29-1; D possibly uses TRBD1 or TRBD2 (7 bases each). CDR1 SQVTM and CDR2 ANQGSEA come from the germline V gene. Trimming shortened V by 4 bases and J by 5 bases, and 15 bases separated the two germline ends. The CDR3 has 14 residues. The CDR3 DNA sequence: TGCAGCGTTGCCAGGGGGAGGGGACAAAACATTCAGTACTTC. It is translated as CSVARGRGQNIQYF. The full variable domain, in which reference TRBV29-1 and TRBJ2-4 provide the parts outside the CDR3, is SAVISQKPSRDICQRGTSLTIQCQVDSQVTMMFWYRQQPGQSLTLIATANQGSEATYESGFVIDKFPISRPNLTFSTLTVSNMSPEDSSIYLCSVARGRGQNIQYFGAGTRLSVL.

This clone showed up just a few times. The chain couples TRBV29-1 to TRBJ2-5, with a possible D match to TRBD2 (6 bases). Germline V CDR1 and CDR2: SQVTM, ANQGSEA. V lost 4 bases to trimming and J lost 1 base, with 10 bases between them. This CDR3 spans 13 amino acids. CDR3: CSVGRGFQETQYF. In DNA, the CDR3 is TGCAGCGTTGGGCGGGGCTTCCAAGAGACCCAGTACTTC.

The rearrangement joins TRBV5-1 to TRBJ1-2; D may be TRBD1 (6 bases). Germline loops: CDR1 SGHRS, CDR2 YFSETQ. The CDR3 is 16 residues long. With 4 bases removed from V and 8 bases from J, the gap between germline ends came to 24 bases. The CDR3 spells CASSPNPQGSPLGYTF. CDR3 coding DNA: TGCGCCAGCAGCCCGAACCCACAGGGATCGCCCTTAGGCTACACCTTC.

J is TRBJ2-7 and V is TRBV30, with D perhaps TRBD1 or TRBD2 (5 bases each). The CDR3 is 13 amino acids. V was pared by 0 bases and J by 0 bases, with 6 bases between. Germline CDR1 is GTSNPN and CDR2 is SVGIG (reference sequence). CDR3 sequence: CAWSVGVSYEQYF. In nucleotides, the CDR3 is TGTGCCTGGAGTGTGGGGGTCTCCTACGAGCAGTACTTC.

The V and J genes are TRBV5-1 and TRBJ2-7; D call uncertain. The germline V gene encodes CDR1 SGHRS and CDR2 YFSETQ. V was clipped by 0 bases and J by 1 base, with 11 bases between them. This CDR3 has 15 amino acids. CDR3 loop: CASSLDPQRSYEQYF. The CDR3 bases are TGCGCCAGCAGCTTGGACCCCCAGAGGTCCTACGAGCAGTACTTC.

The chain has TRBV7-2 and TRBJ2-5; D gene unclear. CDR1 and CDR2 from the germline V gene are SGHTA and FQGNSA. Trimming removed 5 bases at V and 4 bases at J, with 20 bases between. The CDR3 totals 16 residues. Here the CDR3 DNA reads TGTGCCAGCAGCCCCCTCCGCCGGAACTTCGGAGAGACCCAGTACTTC. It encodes CASSPLRRNFGETQYF.

CDR3 residues: CASSFRRWDTGELFF. CDR3 sequence (DNA): TGTGCCAGCAGCTTCCGTCGGTGGGACACCGGGGAGCTGTTTTTT. The chain carries TRBV5-6 and TRBJ2-2; D gene unclear. V gave up 2 bases and J gave up 3 bases, with 11 bases separating them. The CDR3 loop spans 15 amino acids. Germline CDR1 SGHDT, CDR2 YYEEEE.

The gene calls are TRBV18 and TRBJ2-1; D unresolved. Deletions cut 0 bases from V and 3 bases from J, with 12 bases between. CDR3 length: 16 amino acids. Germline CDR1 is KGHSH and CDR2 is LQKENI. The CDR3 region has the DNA TGTGCCAGCTCACCACCGAACACTCAGAACTACAATGAGCAGTTCTTC. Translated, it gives CASSPPNTQNYNEQFF.

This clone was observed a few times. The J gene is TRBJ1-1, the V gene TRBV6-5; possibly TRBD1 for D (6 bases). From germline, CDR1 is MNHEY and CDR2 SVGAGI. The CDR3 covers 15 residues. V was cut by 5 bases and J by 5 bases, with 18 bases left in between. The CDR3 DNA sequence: TGTGCCAGCAGTACGGGAAGGGGGGAGTGGACTGAAGCTTTCTTT. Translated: CASSTGRGEWTEAFF.

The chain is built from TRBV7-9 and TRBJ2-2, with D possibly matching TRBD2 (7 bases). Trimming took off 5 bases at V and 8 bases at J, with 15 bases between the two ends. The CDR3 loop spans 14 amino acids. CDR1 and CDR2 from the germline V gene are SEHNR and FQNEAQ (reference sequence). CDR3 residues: CASSPGGLAGELFF. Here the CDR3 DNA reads TGTGCCAGCAGCCCGGGGGGCTTGGCGGGGGAGCTGTTTTTT.